Shown below are 17 T cell receptor beta chains from a single sample sequenced in a study of blood T cell repertoires in COVID-19. Using immunoSEQ multiplex PCR, the repertoire was profiled, and TCRdb retains in-frame clones only, with some absent. The data contain 230,000 or so clones, roughly 87% of them singletons. Source material: peripheral blood. These receptors all stem from a middle-aged man with active or convalescent COVID-19.

The V gene is TRBV6-4, the J gene TRBJ2-1, with 8 bases lining up with TRBD1. CDR3 length: 15 amino acids. CDR1 MRHNA and CDR2 SNTAGT come from the germline V gene. V was pared by 2 bases and J by 7 bases, with 7 bases of the junction left unmatched. The CDR3 here is CASSDKAGGWNEQFF. CDR3 coding DNA: TGTGCCAGCAGTGACAAGGCAGGGGGCTGGAATGAGCAGTTCTTC.

The chain employs TRBV3-1 (or the pseudogene TRBV3-2) and TRBJ1-1; D unresolved. Germline values: CDR1 LGHDT, CDR2 YNNKEL (reference sequence). This CDR3 has 16 residues. Deletions cut 2 bases from V and 6 bases from J, with 19 bases between. CDR3 in amino acids: CASSQPQTGKRAEAFF. DNA for the CDR3: TGTGCCAGCAGCCAACCGCAAACCGGGAAAAGGGCTGAAGCTTTCTTT.

The rearrangement joins TRBV4-2 to TRBJ1-5, with 7 bases fitting TRBD1. Germline-derived CDR1 and CDR2 are LGHNA and YNFKEQ. CDR3 length: 14 residues. V trimming: 0 bases; J trimming: 5 bases; junction bases outside the gene matches: 1. The CDR3: CASSQEGQHQPQHF. The DNA for the CDR3 is TGTGCCAGCAGCCAAGAGGGACAGCATCAGCCCCAGCATTTT.

This clone showed up just a few times. In DNA form, the CDR3 reads TGCAGCGTCCAATTGGACAGGGAGGTCGAGCAGTACTTC. It codes for CSVQLDREVEQYF. The rearrangement uses TRBV29-1 and TRBJ2-7; 8 positions match TRBD1. Germline-derived CDR1 and CDR2 are SQVTM and ANQGSEA. The CDR3 spans 13 residues. With V trimmed by 6 bases and J by 6 bases, 10 bases remained unmatched.

The rearrangement uses TRBV7-2 and TRBJ2-7; 8 bases agree with TRBD1. The germline V gene encodes CDR1 SGHTA and CDR2 FQGNSA. The CDR3 is 13 amino acids. The trim removed 4 bases at V and 6 bases at J, leaving 5 bases unmatched. CDR3: CASSSQGAGEQYF. DNA of the CDR3: TGTGCCAGCAGCTCGCAGGGGGCTGGCGAGCAGTACTTC.

The rearrangement links TRBV24-1 to TRBJ2-1; possible D gene TRBD1, 5 bases. The CDR3 has 12 residues. Germline values: CDR1 KGHDR, CDR2 SFDVKD. The germline V and J ends were trimmed by 6 bases and 15 bases, with 17 bases remaining between them. The CDR3 reads CATSSTASARFF. CDR3 bases: TGTGCCACCAGTTCGACAGCCTCAGCAAGGTTCTTC.

V gene TRBV4-2 combines with J gene TRBJ1-1; a weak D match, TRBD1 (5 bases). CDR1 and CDR2 (germline): LGHNA, YNFKEQ. Trimming cost V 1 base and J 3 bases, with 12 bases left between them. The CDR3 contains 15 residues. The CDR3 DNA is TGTGCCAGCAGCCAAGTCCAGGGTAGAGACACTGAAGCTTTCTTT. It yields the protein CASSQVQGRDTEAFF.

V usage is TRBV4-1 and J usage is TRBJ2-1, with no clear D. The germline V gene encodes CDR1 MGHRA and CDR2 YSYEKL. The V gene lost 6 bases and the J gene lost 0 bases, with 9 bases spanning the gap. This CDR3 region has 14 residues. The CDR3 here is CASRSLSSYNEQFF. The CDR3 DNA follows: TGCGCCAGCAGGTCCCTGTCCTCCTACAATGAGCAGTTCTTC.

The table lists this clone with a count of one. The rearrangement links TRBV12-5 to TRBJ2-3; TRBD1 is a possible D gene (6 bases). Germline assignment: CDR1 LGHNT and CDR2 FRNRAP. The CDR3 covers 16 residues. Trimming removed 1 base at V and 1 base at J, with 12 bases between. The CDR3 sequence: CASGLGIEGGTDTQYF. The CDR3 nucleotides are TGTGCTAGTGGTTTGGGGATTGAGGGGGGCACAGATACGCAGTATTTT.

The chain links TRBV7-3 to TRBJ2-3, with D maybe TRBD1 (6 bases). The CDR3 loop spans 16 amino acids. Trimming shortened V by 4 bases and J by 3 bases, and 17 bases separated the two germline ends. Germline CDR1 SGHTA, CDR2 FQGTGA. The CDR3 loop reads CASSSTSGAPTDTQYF. Written as DNA, the CDR3 is TGTGCCAGCAGCTCCACGTCAGGGGCTCCAACAGATACGCAGTATTTT.

The chain links TRBV9 to TRBJ1-6, with 9 positions matching TRBD1. Germline loops: CDR1 SGDLS, CDR2 YYNGEE. V shed 4 bases and J 6 bases; nucleotides not matched to a gene: 2. CDR3 length equals 14 residues. The chain's CDR3 is CASSRDRANSPLHF. For the CDR3, the DNA is TGTGCCAGCAGCCGGGACAGGGCTAATTCACCCCTCCACTTT.

The V and J genes are TRBV9 and TRBJ2-7, with a weak D call TRBD2 (5 bases). The CDR3 sequence is 13 residues long. CDR1 is SGDLS, CDR2 YYNGEE, per germline. V lost 2 bases and J 0 bases, leaving 6 bases between the germline ends. CDR3 region: CASSVEDSYEQYF. The CDR3 nucleotides are TGTGCCAGCAGCGTGGAGGACTCCTACGAGCAGTACTTC.

J is TRBJ1-4 and V is TRBV7-6; possible D gene TRBD1, 6 bases. Looked up from germline, CDR1 is SGHVS and CDR2 is FNYEAQ. The V gene lost 0 bases and the J gene lost 3 bases, with 11 bases spanning the gap. The CDR3 runs to 16 residues. Here the CDR3 reads CASSLAQGWANEKLFF. The CDR3 DNA is TGTGCCAGCAGCTTAGCACAGGGATGGGCTAATGAAAAACTGTTTTTT.

The V gene is TRBV5-1, the J gene TRBJ2-1, with D tentatively TRBD2 (5 bases). CDR1 SGHRS and CDR2 YFSETQ come from the germline V gene. Trimming removed 0 bases at V and 5 bases at J, with 6 bases between. The length of the CDR3 is 13 residues. The CDR3 spells CASSLGTDNEQFF. Here the CDR3 DNA reads TGCGCCAGCAGCTTGGGGACTGACAATGAGCAGTTCTTC.

The chain employs TRBV4-1 and TRBJ2-1; 12 positions match TRBD1. CDR1 is MGHRA and CDR2 is YSYEKL in the germline V gene. V lost 0 bases and J lost 7; bases outside the gene matches: 7. The CDR3 is made up of 17 amino acids. CDR3 residues: CASSQEGGTGGINEQFF. DNA of the CDR3: TGCGCCAGCAGCCAAGAAGGAGGGACAGGGGGCATAAATGAGCAGTTCTTC.

J is TRBJ2-1 and V is TRBV29-1; D is perhaps TRBD2 (5 bases). Trimming pared 1 base from V and 0 bases from J, leaving 13 bases between. The CDR3 spans 16 residues. In germline, CDR1 is SQVTM, CDR2 ANQGSEA. CDR3 loop: CSVEARSGSSYNEQFF. As DNA, the CDR3 is TGCAGCGTTGAAGCCCGAAGCGGAAGCTCCTACAATGAGCAGTTCTTC.

This chain joins TRBV5-4 and TRBJ1-1, with unresolved D. This CDR3 comprises 15 residues. V gave up 0 bases and J gave up 0 bases, with 9 bases separating them. CDR1 is SGHNT and CDR2 is YYREEE in the germline V gene (reference sequence). CDR3 nucleotides: TGTGCCAGCAGCTTGGACGGGGTAATGAACACTGAAGCTTTCTTT. The encoded protein is CASSLDGVMNTEAFF.